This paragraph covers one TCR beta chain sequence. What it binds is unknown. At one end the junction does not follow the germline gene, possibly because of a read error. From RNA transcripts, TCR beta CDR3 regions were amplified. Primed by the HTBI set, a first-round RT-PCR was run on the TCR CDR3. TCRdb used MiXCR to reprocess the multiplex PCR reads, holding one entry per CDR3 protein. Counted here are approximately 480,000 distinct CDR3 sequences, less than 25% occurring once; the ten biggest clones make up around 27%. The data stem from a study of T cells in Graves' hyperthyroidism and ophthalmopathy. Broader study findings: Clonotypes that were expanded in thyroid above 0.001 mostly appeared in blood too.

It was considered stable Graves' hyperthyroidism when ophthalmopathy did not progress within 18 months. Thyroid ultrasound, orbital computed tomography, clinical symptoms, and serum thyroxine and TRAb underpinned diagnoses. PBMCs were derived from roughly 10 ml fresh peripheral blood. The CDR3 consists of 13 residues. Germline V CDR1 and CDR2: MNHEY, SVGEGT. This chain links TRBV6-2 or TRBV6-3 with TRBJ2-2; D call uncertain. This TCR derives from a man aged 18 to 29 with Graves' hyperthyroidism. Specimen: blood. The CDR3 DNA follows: TGTGCCAGCAAGGTCTCGAACATCGGGGAGCTGTTTTTT. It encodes CASKVSNIGELFF.